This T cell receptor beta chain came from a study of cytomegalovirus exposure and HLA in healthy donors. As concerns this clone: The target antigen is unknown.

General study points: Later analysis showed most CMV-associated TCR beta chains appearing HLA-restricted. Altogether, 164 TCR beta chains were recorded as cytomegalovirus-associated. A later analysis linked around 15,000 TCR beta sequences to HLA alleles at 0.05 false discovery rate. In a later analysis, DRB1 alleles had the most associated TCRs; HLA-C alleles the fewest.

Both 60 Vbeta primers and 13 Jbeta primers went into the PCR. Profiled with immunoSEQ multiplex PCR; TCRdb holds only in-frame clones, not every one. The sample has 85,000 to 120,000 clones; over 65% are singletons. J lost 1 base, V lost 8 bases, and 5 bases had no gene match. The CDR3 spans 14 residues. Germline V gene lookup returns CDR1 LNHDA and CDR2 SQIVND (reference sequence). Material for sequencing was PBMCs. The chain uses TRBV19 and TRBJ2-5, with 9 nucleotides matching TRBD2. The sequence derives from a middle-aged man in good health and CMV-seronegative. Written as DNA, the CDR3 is TGTGCCAGTCATAGCGGGGGCCTCCAAGAGACCCAGTACTTC. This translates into CASHSGGLQETQYF.